The sequence of this T cell receptor beta chain was determined in a study of shared clonotypes between healthy human individuals. Whole-study results and caveats: Some naive CD4 clonotypes, 4% to 6%, turned up in common across a few donors.

At a deep level, the assay was run. Produced via immunoSEQ multiplex PCR; TCRdb's table is partial and in-frame only. Among 2 million to 3 million clones, under 95% were seen once, and the ten largest hold approximately 0.37%. On this clone: What it binds is not known.

Sample: naive CD4+ T cells from PBMCs. As to subset: CD45RA+ positively selected. The receptor was derived from a man younger than 35 in good health. Some clones in this sample may be carry-over from other donors' samples.

The CDR3 spells CASRLAGGTIYNEQFF. The CDR3 DNA is TGCGCCAGCAGACTAGCGGGAGGAACCATCTACAATGAGCAGTTCTTC. The chain links TRBV10-1 to TRBJ2-1, with 12 bases fitting TRBD2. Germline V CDR1 and CDR2: WNHNN, SYGVQD (reference sequence). V lost 6 bases and J lost 3; bases outside the gene matches: 6. This CDR3 comprises 16 residues.